This TCR beta chain was sequenced for a study of cytomegalovirus exposure and HLA in healthy donors. The germline CDR1 and CDR2 sequences are MNHEY and SMNVEV (reference sequence). The CDR3 sequence is 13 residues long. V was clipped by 5 bases and J by 1 base, with 8 bases between them. The PCR ran on 60 Vbeta and 13 Jbeta primers. Measured with immunoSEQ multiplex PCR; TCRdb has only the in-frame clones, and not every one. The sample holds approximately 100,000 clones, roughly three quarters seen once. This TCR was recovered from a woman between 40 and 50 years old in good health and CMV-seronegative. V usage is TRBV27 and J usage is TRBJ1-1; D is uncertain. The sample was PBMCs. The DNA of the CDR3 is TGTGCCAGCAGTCCAAGACAGAACACTGAAGCTTTCTTT. It codes for CASSPRQNTEAFF.